This TCR beta chain was retrieved from a study of blood T cell repertoires in COVID-19. Methods used by the authors: From reference gene primer amplification, estimates of nucleated cell counts were derived. Assay used: immunoSEQ multiplex PCR; TCRdb lists only in-frame clones, some missing. V, J and clone size were drawn from that table, and D and trimming were deduced from the DNA. The sample includes 300,000 to 350,000 clones, 88% of them seen just once. Germline CDR1 is SGHDN and CDR2 is FVKESK. Trimming took 4 bases from V and 4 from J, leaving 10 bases between them. The CDR3 is 13 amino acids. V gene TRBV14 combines with J gene TRBJ1-2, with a tentative D call TRBD1 (5 bases). This sequence was found in a woman younger than 45 who had been exposed to COVID-19. Sample: PBMCs or T cells enriched from blood (not recorded which). The CDR3 sequence is CASSPGKSYGYTF. CDR3 DNA: TGTGCCAGCAGCCCAGGGAAGAGCTATGGCTACACCTTC.